These T cell receptor beta chains were read from a single sample in a study of spatial heterogeneity in lung cancer. TCRdb re-analysed the 5' RACE reads in MiXCR, keeping a single row per CDR3 protein. The sample consists of about 24,000 distinct CDR3 sequences, roughly 9% of them appearing once. Sequenced here: lung tumor tissue, sampled at surgery. The receptors were gathered from a male donor with early-stage non-small cell lung cancer. Both conserved end residues are part of each CDR3. Each record gives: clone size, J gene, V gene, D gene, CDR3 protein, CDR3 DNA. The D gene is left open where the match is weak. Clone size, where shown, is once, few, many, or a class for clones that have expanded.

many TRBJ1-4 TRBV20-1 - CSARKHFFREKLFF TGCAGTGCTAGGAAGCACTTCTTTCGGGAAAAACTGTTTTTT
- TRBJ2-6 TRBV2 TRBD2 CASSDGGFGANVLTF TGTGCCAGCAGTGACGGGGGGTTTGGGGCCAACGTCCTGACTTTC
many TRBJ1-1 TRBV7-9 - CASSFYSTEAFF TGTGCCAGCAGCTTCTATAGCACTGAAGCTTTCTTT
- TRBJ2-7 TRBV19 - CASSGRGSEWYF TGTGCCAGTAGTGGCCGGGGCTCCGAGTGGTACTTC
- TRBJ2-7 TRBV3-1 TRBD2 CASSQVVGLVLYF TGTGCCAGCAGCCAAGTGGTGGGACTAGTTTTGTACTTC
medium-sized TRBJ2-7 TRBV28 - CASSPRTNQIYEQYF TGTGCCAGCAGTCCCCGGACTAACCAGATCTACGAGCAGTACTTC
- TRBJ2-3 TRBV2 - CASSLLRDTQYF TGTGCCAGCAGTCTACTGAGGGATACGCAGTATTTT
many TRBJ2-1 TRBV6-2/TRBV6-3 TRBD2 CASSYSKLGGGSSYNEQFF TGTGCCAGCAGTTACTCGAAGTTAGGCGGGGGAAGCTCCTACAATGAGCAGTTCTTC
- TRBJ2-3 TRBV7-9 - CASSPAGVSTDTQYF TGTGCCAGCAGCCCCGCAGGGGTCAGCACAGATACGCAGTATTTT
many TRBJ2-2 TRBV10-3 - CAIRFPTVGLNTGELFF TGTGCCATCAGATTCCCGACGGTGGGTTTAAACACCGGGGAGCTGTTTTTT
- TRBJ2-5 TRBV19 - CASSIGTTSFF TGTGCCAGTAGTATAGGGACCACGTCCTTCTTC
many TRBJ1-6 TRBV6-5 TRBD1 CASRRQGVSPLHF TGTGCCAGCAGGAGACAGGGGGTTTCACCCCTCCACTTT
few TRBJ2-3 TRBV5-5 - CASSFGTATDTQYF TGTGCCAGCAGCTTTGGGACTGCCACAGATACGCAGTATTTT
many TRBJ2-3 TRBV6-5 TRBD2 CASRRFSGGRYTDTQYF TGTGCCAGCAGACGTTTCAGCGGGGGACGATACACAGATACGCAGTATTTT
many TRBJ2-1 TRBV3-1 - CASSQDERRNIYNEQFF TGTGCCAGCAGCCAAGATGAACGAAGGAACATCTACAATGAGCAGTTCTTC
few TRBJ2-2 TRBV7-3 TRBD1 CASSPGTGGELFF TGTGCCAGCAGCCCCGGGACAGGCGGGGAGCTGTTTTTT
many TRBJ1-2 TRBV6-2/TRBV6-3 TRBD1 CASNQVWTGYGYTF TGTGCCAGCAACCAGGTTTGGACAGGCTATGGCTACACCTTC
many TRBJ1-3 TRBV6-1 - CASSNPRPVSGNTIYF TGTGCCAGCAGCAACCCCCGGCCGGTTTCTGGAAACACCATATATTTT
- TRBJ2-1 TRBV6-1 - CASSEQGGISNEQFF TGTGCCAGCAGTGAGCAGGGGGGGATCAGCAATGAGCAGTTCTTC
many TRBJ2-3 TRBV29-1 TRBD2 CSARLAGTDTQYF TGCAGCGCCCGACTAGCGGGCACAGATACGCAGTATTTT
- TRBJ2-3 TRBV5-1 TRBD1 CASSFPGAGGDTQYF TGCGCCAGCAGCTTCCCTGGCGCAGGGGGAGATACGCAGTATTTT
many TRBJ1-1 TRBV7-3 - CASSRELNTEAFF TGTGCCAGCAGTCGGGAGTTGAACACTGAAGCTTTCTTT
few TRBJ2-3 TRBV5-5 - CASSLDHHTDTQYF TGTGCCAGCAGCCTCGATCACCACACAGATACGCAGTATTTT
- TRBJ2-7 TRBV11-2 - CASSLLGLEQYF TGTGCCAGCAGCTTATTGGGACTCGAGCAGTACTTC
many TRBJ1-5 TRBV5-1 - CASSLEGGSNQPQHF TGCGCCAGCAGCTTGGAGGGGGGTAGCAATCAGCCCCAGCATTTT
few TRBJ2-1 TRBV6-1 - CASSRDQTGNEQFF TGTGCCAGCAGTCGGGACCAAACTGGCAATGAGCAATTCTTC
few TRBJ2-5 TRBV29-1 - CSVVGGEETQYF TGCAGCGTTGTAGGGGGGGAAGAGACCCAGTACTTC
many TRBJ2-7 TRBV6-2/TRBV6-3 TRBD1 CASSPRQGSYEQYF TGTGCCAGCAGTCCACGACAGGGTTCCTACGAGCAGTACTTC
many TRBJ2-1 TRBV24-1 TRBD1 CATGSGQGGNEQFF TGTGCCACCGGGTCCGGACAGGGAGGCAATGAGCAGTTCTTC
many TRBJ2-2 TRBV28 - CASRRVGELFF TGTGCCAGCCGTCGGGTGGGGGAGCTGTTTTTT
- TRBJ1-2 TRBV5-4 - CAYSPNRYGYTF TGTGCCTATTCACCTAACCGGTATGGCTACACCTTC
few TRBJ2-1 TRBV10-3 TRBD1 CATSKGQRNVDEQFF TGTGCCACATCCAAGGGACAGCGGAATGTGGATGAGCAGTTCTTC
few TRBJ2-5 TRBV18 - CASSPIAETQYF TGTGCCAGCTCACCAATCGCAGAGACCCAGTACTTC
many TRBJ2-3 TRBV5-1 TRBD1 CASSLRDRGTDTQYF TGCGCCAGCAGCCTGCGGGACAGGGGGACAGATACGCAGTATTTT
many TRBJ2-7 TRBV20-1 - CSTLLVAGSVEQYF TGCAGTACCCTCCTGGTGGCAGGGTCGGTCGAGCAGTACTTC
- TRBJ1-5 TRBV18 - CASSGLGSNQPQHF TGTGCCAGCTCGGGCCTTGGGAGCAATCAGCCCCAGCATTTT
few TRBJ2-7 TRBV20-1 - CSAGEGHSYEQYF TGCAGTGCTGGGGAGGGACACTCCTACGAGCAGTACTTC
- TRBJ2-6 TRBV28 TRBD1 CASSFWGTGHFSGANVLTF TGTGCCAGCAGTTTTTGGGGGACAGGGCATTTCTCTGGGGCCAACGTCCTGACTTTC
many TRBJ2-1 TRBV29-1 TRBD1 CSVTRDRVGDEQFF TGCAGCGTTACCCGGGACAGGGTGGGGGATGAGCAGTTCTTC
many TRBJ2-5 TRBV20-1 - CSESLGTQETQYF TGCAGTGAGAGCCTTGGGACGCAAGAGACCCAGTACTTC
- TRBJ1-5 TRBV28 TRBD1 CASSLDGTGSQPQHF TGTGCCAGCAGCCTCGACGGGACAGGGAGTCAGCCCCAGCATTTT
many TRBJ2-4 TRBV20-1 TRBD2 CSARDYRAKNIQYF TGCAGTGCCAGGGACTATCGGGCCAAAAACATTCAGTACTTC
many TRBJ2-3 TRBV28 - CASSPLGGTDTQYF TGTGCCAGCAGCCCTTTGGGTGGCACAGATACGCAGTATTTT
few TRBJ1-5 TRBV4-2 TRBD1 CASSQDAMTGGRVSNQPQHF TGTGCCAGCAGCCAAGATGCAATGACAGGGGGGAGGGTAAGCAATCAGCCCCAGCATTTT